The TCR beta chain under discussion was sequenced for a study of blood T cell repertoires in COVID-19. Study-wide context: In each case, the material was cDNA or gDNA derived from T cells, B-cell-depleted T cells, or PBMCs.

This clone was counted once. Per the germline V gene, CDR1 is KGHSH and CDR2 is LQKENI. Trimming removed 3 bases at V and 2 bases at J, with 11 bases between. CDR3 size: 14 residues. Those who participated ranged in age from about 18 to 89 years and resided in about two dozen US areas. Each exposed participant met a COVID-19 case in the 2 weeks preceding study entry. As handled by the study authors: Estimation of nucleated cell counts was performed using reference gene primer amplification. TCRdb's table, derived via immunoSEQ multiplex PCR, lists solely in-frame clones and lacks some. V and J calls and clone size are given by that table; D and trimming were obtained from the DNA. The sample has 400,000 to 500,000 clones, around nine tenths seen once; the top ten hold 1.4%.

This chain uses TRBV18 with TRBJ2-7; possible D gene TRBD1, 6 bases. The sequence came from a young woman who had been exposed to COVID-19. Sequencing was performed on PBMCs or T cells enriched from blood (not recorded which). The CDR3 bases are TGTGCCAGCTCACCGGACAGAGATACCTACGAGCAGTACTTC. Protein sequence: CASSPDRDTYEQYF.